This T cell receptor (beta chain) was sequenced in a study of shared clonotypes between healthy human individuals (dated by TCRdb to 2019 to 2021). Looking at the study overall: The cohort included three men and a couple of women between 18 and 49 years of age. For each donor, three plates each were used for CD4 naive and CD4 memory, two plates were used for CD8 naive, and one plate was used for CD8 memory. To estimate repertoire size and how much clonotypes are shared between individuals, the study performed deep sequencing of blood TCR repertoires from 4 to 6 healthy adults. To increase sequencing depth and limit assay-specific biases, TCR repertoire library preparation and sequencing were carried out by different laboratories using diverse techniques. Per donor, leukapheresis produced somewhere between about 0.8 and 9 billion PBMCs. Broad study findings and their caveats: Sampling was limited to blood, and TCR repertoires in tissue likely differ from TCR repertoires in blood. The genetic and exposure-history diversity represented was limited by the small number of donors. Pairwise subsampling led to the expectation that sequencing depth would affect the degree of clonotype sharing among donors. When a handful of donors were compared, the shared fraction of clonotypes was 5% to 6.5% for naive CD4, about 4% for naive CD8, 2.3% for memory CD4, and 0.4% for memory CD8. Rarefaction of sorted-subset datasets indicated incomplete sequencing despite the large sequencing depth. Naive subsets generally had larger estimated clonotype richness than memory subsets did. Higher generation probabilities were observed for clonotypes shared by all four sorted-subset donors than for non-shared clonotypes.

On this clone itself: The antigen this receptor binds is unknown. No much larger clone exists at a distance of one base, and base qualities are not known.

The CDR3, from cysteine to phenylalanine, totals 17 residues. Solely the CDR3 DNA is kept, with 51 bases framed from the first base. CD8 naive samples consisted of CD45RO-negative cells that were positively selected for CCR7, yielding a CD45RA+CCR7+ population without TemRA cells. Healthy HIV-negative adults with no recently reported acute infections or vaccinations were included as donors. Every donor was a Caucasian adult living in Nashville, Tennessee, USA. Blood was collected by leukapheresis, and PBMCs were isolated by Ficoll-Histopaque density gradient centrifugation and then cryopreserved in liquid nitrogen vapor phase. Analytical flow cytometry was used to check the purity and quantity of each magnetically sorted T cell population. Each sorted fraction had its genomic DNA isolated and then quantified by UV absorbance on a Nanodrop 2000c. Using the deep immunoSEQ assay, multiplex PCR amplified TCR CDR3 regions from genomic DNA. Genomic DNA extracted from each cell subset was distributed evenly over all wells of several immunoSEQ 96-well plates, and each plate served as one replicate. For sorted subsets, roughly 0.2 ug genomic DNA, equal to 30,000 or so T cell genomes, was loaded into each replicate PCR. Purified libraries were quantified with a Qubit 3.0 fluorometer, sized on a Bioanalyzer 2100, and re-quantified with the KAPA Library Quantification kit. Every immunoSEQ 96-well plate was sequenced on a separate single-read 150-cycle Illumina NextSeq 550 flow cell. On the authors' methods: The immunoSEQ output contained only junctional sequences without quality scores, so filtering could not match that applied to full-length reads. To assign V/J genes and CDR3, sequences were annotated using PyIR, a Python wrapper for IgBLAST v1.9, with IMGT germline references. Any read was removed if the V/J assignment was weak (E-value above 1e-6), the CDR3 was missing, or the read contained stop codons, out-of-frame junctions, or ambiguous translated residues. V3J clonotypes were defined by identical inferred V gene, J gene, and CDR3 amino acid sequence. The percentage overlap between two repertoires was calculated by dividing the number of shared unique clonotypes by the size of the smaller repertoire. Repertoire richness was assessed with RTK rarefaction, the Chao1 estimator, and Recon v2.1 estimates of unobserved clonotypes. For all TCRbeta clonotypes obtained by the gDNA method from four donors, generation probabilities were computed with OLGA. Imported from immuneACCESS, the table was reduced by TCRdb to in-frame sequences with V and J called. These copies leave out some clones; in studies compared against another copy, an unresolved V gene accounts for under half, and the cause of the remainder is not known. Clone size and V and J calls were adopted from that table, with D and trimming inferred from the DNA. Counted in this sample were around 2.1 million clones; 85% to 95% of them appeared once. Jointly, the top ten make up roughly 1.7% of the sample.

What was sequenced was naive CD8+ T cells from PBMCs. The cell subset or site label corresponds to: CD45RA+CCR7+. This TCR derives from a man aged 18 to 30 in good health. Some clones in this sample may be carry-over from other donors' samples. The chain is assembled from TRBV21-1 and TRBJ1-5; TRBD1 is the table's D call, not checked against the DNA. TRBV21-1 is labeled a pseudogene. The sequenced DNA: TGTGCCAGCAGCAAACGGGACAGGGGACGTAGCAATCAGCCCCAGCATTTT. The translation is CASSKRDRGRSNQPQHF.